This T cell receptor (beta chain) is drawn from a study of regulatory T cells in long-lasting Graves disease. This clonotype turned up a few times. Its antigen is currently unknown. Time point: persistent/refractory GD, antithyroid drugs over 5 years with positive TRAb. RNA from PBMCs was the source of the TCR library. Sequencing libraries for TCR beta were prepared with iRepertoire HTBI primers and Arm-PCR of CDR3 regions. Using its own MiXCR run on the multiplex PCR reads, TCRdb lists one record per CDR3 protein. The table has roughly 360,000 distinct CDR3 sequences, approximately 25% seen once; the top ten hold approximately 30%. Overall study results and limits: What was studied was peripheral blood only, and not thyroid tissue. Those with persistent disease had in common more public clonotypes (about 2,500) than new patients (approximately 970).

Here the sequenced sample was peripheral blood mononuclear cells (PBMCs), taken when the disease was refractory, from a patient treated with antithyroid drugs. The receptor was derived from a woman aged 40 to 55 with Graves disease.

The DNA for the CDR3 is TGCAGCGTGAGGACCGGGAGCACTGAAGCTTTCTTT. Translation gives CSVRTGSTEAFF. The J gene is TRBJ1-1, the V gene TRBV29-1; D not resolved. Germline V gene lookup returns CDR1 SQVTM and CDR2 ANQGSEA. This CDR3 comprises 12 residues. V lost 6 bases to trimming and J lost 4 bases, with 12 bases between them.